What follows describes a single TCR beta chain. This specimen belongs to a study of T cell changes during pregnancy in multiple sclerosis. The table came from immunoSEQ multiplex PCR; TCRdb's copy has only in-frame clones and leaves some out. This sample has some 41,000 clones; 80% to 90% occur once, and the top ten carry 0.5% to 0.65%. Trimming at V came to 4 bases and at J to 9 bases, leaving 5 bases not matched to a gene. The germline CDR1 and CDR2 sequences are SGHTA and FQGNSA. The CDR3 is 15 amino acids. The input for sequencing was CD4+ T cells from peripheral blood mononuclear cells, taken in the first trimester of pregnancy. This receptor was obtained from a female donor with multiple sclerosis, enrolled in a pregnancy study. The chain is built from TRBV7-2 and TRBJ1-6; TRBD1 matches 11 bases. The CDR3 nucleotides read TGTGCCAGCAGCTCCGGACAGGGGGCGGCTTCACCCCTCCACTTT. Residues: CASSSGQGAASPLHF.